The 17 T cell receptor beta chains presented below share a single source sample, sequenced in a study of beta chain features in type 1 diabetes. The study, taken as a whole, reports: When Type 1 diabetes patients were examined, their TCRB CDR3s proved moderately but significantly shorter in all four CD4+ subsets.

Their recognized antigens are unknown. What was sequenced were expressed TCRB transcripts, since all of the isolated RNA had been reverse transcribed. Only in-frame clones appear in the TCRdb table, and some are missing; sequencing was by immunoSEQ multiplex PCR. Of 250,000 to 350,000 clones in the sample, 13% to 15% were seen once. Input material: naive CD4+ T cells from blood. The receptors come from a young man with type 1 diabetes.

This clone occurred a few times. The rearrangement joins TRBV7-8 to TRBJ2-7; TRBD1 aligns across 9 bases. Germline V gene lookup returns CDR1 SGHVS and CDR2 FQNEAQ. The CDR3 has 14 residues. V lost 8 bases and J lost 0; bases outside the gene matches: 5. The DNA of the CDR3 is TGTGCCAGCGTGCAGGGACAGGGCTCCTACGAGCAGTACTTC. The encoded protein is CASVQGQGSYEQYF.

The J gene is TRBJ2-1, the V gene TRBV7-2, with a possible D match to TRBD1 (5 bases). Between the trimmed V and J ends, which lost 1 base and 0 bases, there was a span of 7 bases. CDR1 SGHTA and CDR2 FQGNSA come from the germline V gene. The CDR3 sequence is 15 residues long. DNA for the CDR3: TGTGCCAGCAGCTTAGTAGACAGCTCCTACAATGAGCAGTTCTTC. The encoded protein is CASSLVDSSYNEQFF. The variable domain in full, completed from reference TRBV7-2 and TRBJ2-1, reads GAGVSQSPSNKVTEKGKDVELRCDPISGHTALYWYRQSLGQGLEFLIYFQGNSAPDKSGLPSDRFSAERTGGSVSTLTIQRTQQEDSAVYLCASSLVDSSYNEQFFGPGTRLTVL.

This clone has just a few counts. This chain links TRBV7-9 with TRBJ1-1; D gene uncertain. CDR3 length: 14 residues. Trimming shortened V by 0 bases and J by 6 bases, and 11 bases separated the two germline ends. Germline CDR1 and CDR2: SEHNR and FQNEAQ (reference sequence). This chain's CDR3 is CASSLAFIGAEAFF. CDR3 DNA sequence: TGTGCCAGCAGCTTAGCCTTCATTGGAGCTGAAGCTTTCTTT.

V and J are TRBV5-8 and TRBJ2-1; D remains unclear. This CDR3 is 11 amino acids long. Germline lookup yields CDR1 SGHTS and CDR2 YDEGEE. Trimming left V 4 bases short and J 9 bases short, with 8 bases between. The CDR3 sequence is CASSSRIEQFF. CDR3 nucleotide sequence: TGTGCCAGCAGCAGTAGAATTGAGCAGTTCTTC.

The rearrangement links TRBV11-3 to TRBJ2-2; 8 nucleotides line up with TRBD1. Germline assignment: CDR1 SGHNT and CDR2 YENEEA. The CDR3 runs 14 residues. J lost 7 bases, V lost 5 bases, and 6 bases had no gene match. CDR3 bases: TGTGCCAGCAGCGTGGACAGGGCGGACGGGGAGCTGTTTTTT. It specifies CASSVDRADGELFF.

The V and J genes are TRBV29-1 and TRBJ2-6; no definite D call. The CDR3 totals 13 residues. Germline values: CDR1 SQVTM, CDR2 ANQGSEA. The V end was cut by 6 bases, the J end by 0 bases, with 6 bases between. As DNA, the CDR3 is TGCAGCGTGCGACTCTCTGGGGCCAACGTCCTGACTTTC. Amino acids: CSVRLSGANVLTF.

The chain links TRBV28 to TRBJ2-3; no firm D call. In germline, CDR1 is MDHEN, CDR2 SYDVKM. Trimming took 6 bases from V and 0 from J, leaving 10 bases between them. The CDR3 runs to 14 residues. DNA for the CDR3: TGTGCCAGCAGACTTACTTCTAGCACAGATACGCAGTATTTT. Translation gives CASRLTSSTDTQYF.

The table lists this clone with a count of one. This chain's CDR3 is CASSKTRTVIEQYF. CDR3 DNA: TGTGCCAGCAGCAAAACGCGGACAGTAATCGAGCAGTACTTC. This chain connects TRBV21-1 to TRBJ2-7; whether TRBD1, the table's D call, matches the DNA was not checked. TRBV21-1 is described as a pseudogene. The CDR3 contains 14 residues.

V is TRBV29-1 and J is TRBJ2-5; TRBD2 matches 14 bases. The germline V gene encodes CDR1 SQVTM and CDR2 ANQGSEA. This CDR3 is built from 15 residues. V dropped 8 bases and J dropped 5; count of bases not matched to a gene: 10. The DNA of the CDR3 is TGCAGCCTTGGCGGGACTAGCGGGAGTCTGGAGACCCAGTACTTC. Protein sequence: CSLGGTSGSLETQYF.

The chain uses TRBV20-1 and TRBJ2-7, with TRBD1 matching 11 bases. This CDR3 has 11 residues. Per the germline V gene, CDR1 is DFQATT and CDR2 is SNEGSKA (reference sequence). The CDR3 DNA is TGCAGAGGACAGGGGGCTGTCGAGCAGTACTTC. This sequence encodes CRGQGAVEQYF.

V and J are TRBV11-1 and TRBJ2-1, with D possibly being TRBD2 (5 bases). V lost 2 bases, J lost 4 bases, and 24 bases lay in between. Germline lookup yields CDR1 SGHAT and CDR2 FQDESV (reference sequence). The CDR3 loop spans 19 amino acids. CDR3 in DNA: TGTGCCAGCAGCTTAATGGCCGACCGTAGGGCGGGTTCGTACAATGAGCAGTTCTTC. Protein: CASSLMADRRAGSYNEQFF.

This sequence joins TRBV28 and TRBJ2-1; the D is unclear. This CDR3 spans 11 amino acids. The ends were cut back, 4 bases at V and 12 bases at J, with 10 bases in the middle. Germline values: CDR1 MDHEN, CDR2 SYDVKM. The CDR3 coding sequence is TGTGCCAGCAGTTCTCCTCCGAGGCAGTTCTTC. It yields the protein CASSSPPRQFF.

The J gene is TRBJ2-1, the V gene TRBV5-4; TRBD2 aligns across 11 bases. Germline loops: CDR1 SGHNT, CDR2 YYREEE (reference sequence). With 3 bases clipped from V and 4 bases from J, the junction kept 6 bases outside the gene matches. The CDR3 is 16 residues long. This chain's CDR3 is CASSSSLAGGYNEQFF. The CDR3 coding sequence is TGTGCCAGCAGCTCATCGCTAGCGGGAGGTTACAATGAGCAGTTCTTC.

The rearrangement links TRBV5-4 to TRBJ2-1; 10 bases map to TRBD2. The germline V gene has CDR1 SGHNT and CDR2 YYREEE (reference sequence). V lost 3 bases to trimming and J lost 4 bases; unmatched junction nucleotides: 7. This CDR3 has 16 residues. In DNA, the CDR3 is TGTGCCAGCAGCTCTCCGACTAGCGGGCAGTACAATGAGCAGTTCTTC. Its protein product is CASSSPTSGQYNEQFF.

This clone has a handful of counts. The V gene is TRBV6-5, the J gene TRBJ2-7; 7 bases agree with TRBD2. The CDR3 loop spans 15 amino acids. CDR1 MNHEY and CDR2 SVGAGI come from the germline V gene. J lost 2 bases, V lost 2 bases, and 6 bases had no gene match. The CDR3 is CASSYGASGAYEQYF. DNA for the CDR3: TGTGCCAGCAGTTACGGGGCTAGCGGCGCCTACGAGCAGTACTTC.

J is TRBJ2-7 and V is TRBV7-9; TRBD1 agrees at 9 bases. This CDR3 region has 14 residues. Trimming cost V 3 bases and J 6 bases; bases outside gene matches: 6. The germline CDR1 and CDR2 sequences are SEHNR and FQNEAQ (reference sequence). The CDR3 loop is CASSFRDRDTEQYF. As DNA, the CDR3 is TGTGCCAGCAGCTTCCGGGACAGGGATACCGAGCAGTACTTC.

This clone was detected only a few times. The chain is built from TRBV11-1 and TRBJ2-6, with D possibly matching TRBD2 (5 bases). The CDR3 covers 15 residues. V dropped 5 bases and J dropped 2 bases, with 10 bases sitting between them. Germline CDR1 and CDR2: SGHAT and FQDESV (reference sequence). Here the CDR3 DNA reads TGTGCCAGCAGCACTAGGGTGACTGGGGCCAACGTCCTGACTTTC. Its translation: CASSTRVTGANVLTF.